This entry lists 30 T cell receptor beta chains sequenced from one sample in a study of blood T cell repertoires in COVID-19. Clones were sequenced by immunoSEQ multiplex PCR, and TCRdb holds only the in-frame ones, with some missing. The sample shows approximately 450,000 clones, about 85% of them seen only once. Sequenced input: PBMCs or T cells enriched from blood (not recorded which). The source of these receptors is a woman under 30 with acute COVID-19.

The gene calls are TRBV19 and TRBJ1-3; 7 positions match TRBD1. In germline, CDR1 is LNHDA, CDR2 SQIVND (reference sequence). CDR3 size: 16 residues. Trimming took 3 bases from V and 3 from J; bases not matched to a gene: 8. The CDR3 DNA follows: TGTGCCAGTAGTATCCCTGACAGGGAGTATGGAAACACCATATATTTT. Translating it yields CASSIPDREYGNTIYF. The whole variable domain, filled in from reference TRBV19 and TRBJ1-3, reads DGGITQSPKYLFRKEGQNVTLSCEQNLNHDAMYWYRQDPGQGLRLIYYSQIVNDFQKGDIAEGYSVSREKKESFPLTVTSAQKNPTAFYLCASSIPDREYGNTIYFGEGSWLTVV.

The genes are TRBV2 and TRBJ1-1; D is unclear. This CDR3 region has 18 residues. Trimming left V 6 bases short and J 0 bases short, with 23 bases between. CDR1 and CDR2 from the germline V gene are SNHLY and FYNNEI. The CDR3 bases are TGTGCCAGCAGAGTTCCCGGGGTAGTTCCTTTGATGAACACTGAAGCTTTCTTT. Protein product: CASRVPGVVPLMNTEAFF.

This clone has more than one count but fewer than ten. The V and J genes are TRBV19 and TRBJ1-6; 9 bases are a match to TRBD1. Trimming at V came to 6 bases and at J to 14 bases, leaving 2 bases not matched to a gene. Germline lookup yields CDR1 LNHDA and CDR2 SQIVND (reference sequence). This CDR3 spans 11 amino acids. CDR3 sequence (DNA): TGTGCCAGTAGGCGACAGGGGGCCCTCCACTTT. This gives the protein CASRRQGALHF.

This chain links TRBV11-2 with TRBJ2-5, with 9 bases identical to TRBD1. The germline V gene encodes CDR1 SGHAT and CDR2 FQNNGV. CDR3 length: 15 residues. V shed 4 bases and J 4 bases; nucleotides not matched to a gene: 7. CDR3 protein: CASSSLTGGTETQYF. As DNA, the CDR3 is TGTGCCAGCAGCTCATTAACAGGGGGCACAGAGACCCAGTACTTC.

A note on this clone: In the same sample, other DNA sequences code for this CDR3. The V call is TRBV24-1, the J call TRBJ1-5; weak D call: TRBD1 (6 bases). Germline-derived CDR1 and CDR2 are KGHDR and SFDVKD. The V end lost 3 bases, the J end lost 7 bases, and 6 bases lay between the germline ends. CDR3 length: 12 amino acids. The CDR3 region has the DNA TGTGCCACCAGTGATACAGGGCAGCCCCAGCATTTT. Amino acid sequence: CATSDTGQPQHF.

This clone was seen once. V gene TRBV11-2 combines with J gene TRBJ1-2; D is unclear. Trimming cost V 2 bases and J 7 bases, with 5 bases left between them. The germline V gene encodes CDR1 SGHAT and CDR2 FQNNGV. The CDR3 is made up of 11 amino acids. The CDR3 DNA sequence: TGTGCCAGCAGCTTATCCGGTGGCTACACCTTC. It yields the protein CASSLSGGYTF.

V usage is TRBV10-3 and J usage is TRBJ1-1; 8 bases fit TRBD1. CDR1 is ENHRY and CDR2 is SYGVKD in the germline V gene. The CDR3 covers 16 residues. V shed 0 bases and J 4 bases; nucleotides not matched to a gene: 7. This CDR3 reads CAISESGQAQATEAFF. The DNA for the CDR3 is TGTGCCATCAGTGAGTCGGGACAGGCCCAAGCCACTGAAGCTTTCTTT.

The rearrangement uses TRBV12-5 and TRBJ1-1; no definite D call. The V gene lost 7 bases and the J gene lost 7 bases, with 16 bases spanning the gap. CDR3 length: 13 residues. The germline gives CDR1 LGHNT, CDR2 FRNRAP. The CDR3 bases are TGTGCTAGTGCTCCTCGGGGAGGACTTGAAGCTTTCTTT. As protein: CASAPRGGLEAFF.

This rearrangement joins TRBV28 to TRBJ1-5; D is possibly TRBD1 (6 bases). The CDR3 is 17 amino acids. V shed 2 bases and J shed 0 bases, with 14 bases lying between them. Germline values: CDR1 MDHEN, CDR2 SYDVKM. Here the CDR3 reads CASSLVLRGISNQPQHF. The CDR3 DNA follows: TGTGCCAGCAGTTTAGTGTTAAGGGGGATTAGCAATCAGCCCCAGCATTTT.

The CDR3 region has the DNA TGTGCCAGCTGGGGATCTGAGGGTACTAATGAAAAACTGTTTTTT. This gives the protein CASWGSEGTNEKLFF. This chain links TRBV7-9 with TRBJ1-4; D gene ambiguous. Trimming took off 8 bases at V and 2 bases at J, with 15 bases between the two ends. Germline CDR1 and CDR2: SEHNR and FQNEAQ (reference sequence). CDR3 length: 15 residues.

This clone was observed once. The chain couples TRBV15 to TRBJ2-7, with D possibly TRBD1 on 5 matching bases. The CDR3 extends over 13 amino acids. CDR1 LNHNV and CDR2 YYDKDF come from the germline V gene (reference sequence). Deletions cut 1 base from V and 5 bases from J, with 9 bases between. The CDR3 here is CATSRGQGHEQYF. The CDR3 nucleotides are TGTGCCACCAGCAGAGGGCAGGGCCACGAGCAGTACTTC.

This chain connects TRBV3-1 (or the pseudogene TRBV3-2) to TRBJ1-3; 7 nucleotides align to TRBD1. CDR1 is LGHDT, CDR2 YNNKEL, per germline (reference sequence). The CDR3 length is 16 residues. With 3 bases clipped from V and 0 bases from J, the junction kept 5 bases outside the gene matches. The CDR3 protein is CASSQTGQDSGNTIYF. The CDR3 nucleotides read TGTGCCAGCAGCCAGACCGGACAGGACTCTGGAAACACCATATATTTT.

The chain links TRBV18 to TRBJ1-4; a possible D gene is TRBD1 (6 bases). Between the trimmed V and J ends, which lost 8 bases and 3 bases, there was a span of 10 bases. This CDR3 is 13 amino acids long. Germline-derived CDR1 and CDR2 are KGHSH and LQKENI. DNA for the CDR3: TGTGCCAGCCGGGACATGTCTAATGAAAAACTGTTTTTT. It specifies CASRDMSNEKLFF.

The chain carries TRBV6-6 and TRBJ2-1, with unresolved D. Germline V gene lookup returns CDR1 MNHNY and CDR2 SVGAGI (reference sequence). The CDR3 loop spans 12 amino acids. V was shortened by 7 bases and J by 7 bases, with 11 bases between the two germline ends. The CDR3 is CASTQTVNEQFF. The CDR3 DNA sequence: TGTGCCAGCACCCAAACGGTGAATGAGCAGTTCTTC.

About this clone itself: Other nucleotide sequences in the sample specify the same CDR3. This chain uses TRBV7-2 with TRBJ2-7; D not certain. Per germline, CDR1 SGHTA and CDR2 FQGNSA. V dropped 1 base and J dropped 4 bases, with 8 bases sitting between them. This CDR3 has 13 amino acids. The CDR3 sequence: CASSLGHDYEQYF. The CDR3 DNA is TGTGCCAGCAGCTTAGGGCATGATTACGAGCAGTACTTC.

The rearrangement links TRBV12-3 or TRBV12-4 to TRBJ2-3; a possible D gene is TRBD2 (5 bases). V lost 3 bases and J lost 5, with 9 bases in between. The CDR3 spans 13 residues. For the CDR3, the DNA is TGTGCCAGCAGTTTTGGCGGGCAAGATACGCAGTATTTT. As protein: CASSFGGQDTQYF.

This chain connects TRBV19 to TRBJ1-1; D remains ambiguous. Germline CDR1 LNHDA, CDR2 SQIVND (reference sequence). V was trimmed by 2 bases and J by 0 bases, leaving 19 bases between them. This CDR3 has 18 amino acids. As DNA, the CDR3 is TGTGCCAGTAGTATAAGTTCGGGATCTTTAGGGATGAACACTGAAGCTTTCTTT. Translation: CASSISSGSLGMNTEAFF. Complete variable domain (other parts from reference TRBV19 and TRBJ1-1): DGGITQSPKYLFRKEGQNVTLSCEQNLNHDAMYWYRQDPGQGLRLIYYSQIVNDFQKGDIAEGYSVSREKKESFPLTVTSAQKNPTAFYLCASSISSGSLGMNTEAFFGQGTRLTVV.

In DNA form, the CDR3 reads TGTGCCAGCAGCTTACCCGGGAGCTATGGCTACACCTTC. This translates into CASSLPGSYGYTF. The genes are TRBV7-9 and TRBJ1-2; D gene uncertain. Germline V gene sequence: CDR1 SEHNR, CDR2 FQNEAQ (reference sequence). Trimming removed 2 bases at V and 4 bases at J, with 8 bases between. This CDR3 is 13 amino acids long.

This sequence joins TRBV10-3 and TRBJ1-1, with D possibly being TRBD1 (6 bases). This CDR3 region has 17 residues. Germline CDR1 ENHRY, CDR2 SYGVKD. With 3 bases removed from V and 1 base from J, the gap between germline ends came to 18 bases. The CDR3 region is CAISDPGKGGSNTEAFF. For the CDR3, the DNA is TGTGCCATCAGTGACCCGGGGAAGGGGGGGTCGAACACTGAAGCTTTCTTT.

The CDR3, as DNA: TGCAGCGTCATAGACATCAATGGCTACACCTTC. Translated, it gives CSVIDINGYTF. The chain recombines TRBV29-1 with TRBJ1-2; D gene ambiguous. The CDR3 totals 11 residues. The V end was cut by 6 bases, the J end by 6 bases, with 11 bases between. CDR1 SQVTM and CDR2 ANQGSEA come from the germline V gene. Filled out from reference TRBV29-1 and TRBJ1-2, the complete variable domain reads SAVISQKPSRDICQRGTSLTIQCQVDSQVTMMFWYRQQPGQSLTLIATANQGSEATYESGFVIDKFPISRPNLTFSTLTVSNMSPEDSSIYLCSVIDINGYTFGSGTRLTVV.

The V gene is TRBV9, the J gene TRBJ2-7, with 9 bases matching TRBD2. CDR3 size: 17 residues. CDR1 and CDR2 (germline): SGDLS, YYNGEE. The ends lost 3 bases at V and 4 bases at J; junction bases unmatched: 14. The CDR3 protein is CASSDPETGRGGYEQYF. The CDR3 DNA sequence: TGTGCCAGCAGCGACCCGGAGACCGGGCGGGGGGGATACGAGCAGTACTTC. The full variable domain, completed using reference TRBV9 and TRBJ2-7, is DSGVTQTPKHLITATGQRVTLRCSPRSGDLSVYWYQQSLDQGLQFLIQYYNGEERAKGNILERFSAQQFPDLHSELNLSSLELGDSALYFCASSDPETGRGGYEQYFGPGTRLTVT.

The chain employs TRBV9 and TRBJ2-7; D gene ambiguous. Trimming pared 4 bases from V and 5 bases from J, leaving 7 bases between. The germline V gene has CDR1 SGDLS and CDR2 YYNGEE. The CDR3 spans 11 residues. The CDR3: CASSTNHEQYF. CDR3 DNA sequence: TGTGCCAGCAGCACAAACCACGAGCAGTACTTC.

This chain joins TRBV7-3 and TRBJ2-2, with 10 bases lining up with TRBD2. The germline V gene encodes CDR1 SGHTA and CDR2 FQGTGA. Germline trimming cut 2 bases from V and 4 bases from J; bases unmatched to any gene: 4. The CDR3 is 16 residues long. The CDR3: CASSLLAGAITGELFF. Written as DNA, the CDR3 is TGTGCCAGCAGCTTACTAGCGGGGGCGATCACCGGGGAGCTGTTTTTT.

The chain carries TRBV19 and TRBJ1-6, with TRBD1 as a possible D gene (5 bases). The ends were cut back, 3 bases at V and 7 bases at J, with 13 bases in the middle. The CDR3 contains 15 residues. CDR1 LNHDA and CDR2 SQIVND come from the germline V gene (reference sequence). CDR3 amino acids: CASSIGGSVNSPLHF. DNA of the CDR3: TGTGCCAGTAGTATTGGGGGGTCAGTGAATTCACCCCTCCACTTT.

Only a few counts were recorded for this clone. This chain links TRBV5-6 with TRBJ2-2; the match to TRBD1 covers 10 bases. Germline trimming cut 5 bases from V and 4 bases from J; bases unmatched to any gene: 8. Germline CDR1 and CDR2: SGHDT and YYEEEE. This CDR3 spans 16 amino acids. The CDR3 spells CASRLETGGITGELFF. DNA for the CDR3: TGTGCCAGCAGACTAGAGACAGGGGGCATCACCGGGGAGCTGTTTTTT.

The CDR3 spells CASSFAGRTDTQYF. The CDR3 coding sequence is TGTGCCAGCAGTTTCGCGGGCCGCACAGATACGCAGTATTTT. This rearrangement joins TRBV27 to TRBJ2-3; the D gene is possibly TRBD2 (5 bases). The CDR3 loop spans 14 amino acids. Germline assignment: CDR1 MNHEY and CDR2 SMNVEV (reference sequence). The V end lost 3 bases, the J end lost 1 base, and 8 bases lay between the germline ends.

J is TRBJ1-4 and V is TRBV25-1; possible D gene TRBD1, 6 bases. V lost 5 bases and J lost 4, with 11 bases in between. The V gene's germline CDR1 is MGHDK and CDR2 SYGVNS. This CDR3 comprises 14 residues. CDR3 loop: CASSYGQLNEKLFF. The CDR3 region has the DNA TGTGCCAGCAGTTACGGACAGCTTAATGAAAAACTGTTTTTT.

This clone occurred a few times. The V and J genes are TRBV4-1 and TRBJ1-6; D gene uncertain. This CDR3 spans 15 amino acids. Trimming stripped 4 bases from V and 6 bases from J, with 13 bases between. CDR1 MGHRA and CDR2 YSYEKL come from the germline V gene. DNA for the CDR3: TGCGCCAGCAGCCCCACTAAAGGATTTAATTCACCCCTCCACTTT. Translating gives CASSPTKGFNSPLHF.

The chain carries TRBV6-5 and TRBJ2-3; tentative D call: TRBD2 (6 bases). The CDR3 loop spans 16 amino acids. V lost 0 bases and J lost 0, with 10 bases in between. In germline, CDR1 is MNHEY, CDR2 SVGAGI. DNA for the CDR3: TGTGCCAGCAGTTACTCGGAGGGTGGGAGCACAGATACGCAGTATTTT. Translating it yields CASSYSEGGSTDTQYF.

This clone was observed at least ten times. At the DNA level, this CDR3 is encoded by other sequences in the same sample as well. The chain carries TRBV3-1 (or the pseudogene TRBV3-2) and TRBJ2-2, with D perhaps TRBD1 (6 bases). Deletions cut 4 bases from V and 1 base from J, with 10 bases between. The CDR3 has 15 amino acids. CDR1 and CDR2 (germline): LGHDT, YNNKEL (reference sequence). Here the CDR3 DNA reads TGTGCCAGCAGCCCCGGACAGAAGAACACCGGGGAGCTGTTTTTT. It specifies CASSPGQKNTGELFF.